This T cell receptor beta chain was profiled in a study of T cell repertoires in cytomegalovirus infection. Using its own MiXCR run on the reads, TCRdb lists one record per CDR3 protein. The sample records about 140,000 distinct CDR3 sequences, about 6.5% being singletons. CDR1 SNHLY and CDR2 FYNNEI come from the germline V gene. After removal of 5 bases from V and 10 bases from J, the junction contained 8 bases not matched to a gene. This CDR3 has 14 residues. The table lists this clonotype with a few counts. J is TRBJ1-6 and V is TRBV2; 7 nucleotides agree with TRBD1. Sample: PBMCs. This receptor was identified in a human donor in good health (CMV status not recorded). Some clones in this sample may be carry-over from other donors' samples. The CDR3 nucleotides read TGTGCCAGCAGTCCCGACAGGGTCGGCTCACCCCTCCACTTT. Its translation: CASSPDRVGSPLHF.